This record concerns one T cell receptor beta chain sequence. In the same sample, other DNA sequences code for this CDR3. This sample was included in a study of shared clonotypes between healthy human individuals. In the study overall: Serving as donors were a couple of women and a few men, whose ages spanned 18 to 49.

Profiled with immunoSEQ multiplex PCR; TCRdb holds only in-frame clones, not every one. Of about 1.5 million clones in the sample, nearly 99% were seen once. The CDR3 totals 13 residues. Trimming removed 3 bases at V and 3 bases at J, with 8 bases between. The germline CDR1 and CDR2 sequences are MDHEN and SYDVKM. Sequencing input: naive CD4+ T cells sorted from blood. This sample's subset: CD45RA+ positively selected. V and J are TRBV28 and TRBJ1-2; D ambiguous. This receptor was identified in a man younger than 45 in good health. The CDR3 nucleotides are TGTGCCAGCAGTTTGAAGGGTGACTATGGCTACACCTTC. The encoded protein is CASSLKGDYGYTF.